Below, 9 T cell receptor beta chains from the same sample are listed, as sequenced in a study of identifying expanded T cells in peripheral blood. Using immunoSEQ multiplex PCR, the repertoire was profiled, and TCRdb retains in-frame clones only, with some absent. The table has more than 75,000 clones, about 90% seen once. Sequencing was performed on blood. The receptors come from a person aged 18 to 70 in good health.

The chain is built from TRBV4-3 and TRBJ1-2, with D possibly being TRBD1 (5 bases). The germline CDR1 and CDR2 sequences are LGHNA and YSLEER. The ends were cut back, 0 bases at V and 5 bases at J, with 16 bases in the middle. The CDR3 contains 16 residues. CDR3 bases: TGCGCCAGCAGCCAAGATAACCAGGGATGGGGGTATGGCTACACCTTC. It yields the protein CASSQDNQGWGYGYTF.

The chain recombines TRBV18 with TRBJ2-7; the D is unclear. In germline, CDR1 is KGHSH, CDR2 LQKENI. The CDR3 contains 13 residues. V gave up 2 bases and J gave up 4 bases, with 9 bases separating them. The CDR3 bases are TGTGCCAGCTCACCAGGAGACCTATACGAGCAGTACTTC. It is translated as CASSPGDLYEQYF.

The J gene is TRBJ2-7, the V gene TRBV5-1, with D unresolved. Trimming stripped 0 bases from V and 3 bases from J, with 4 bases between. This CDR3 has 12 residues. Germline V gene lookup returns CDR1 SGHRS and CDR2 YFSETQ. CDR3 sequence (DNA): TGCGCCAGCAGCTTGGGGGACTACGAGCAGTACTTC. Encoded protein: CASSLGDYEQYF.

As concerns this clone: At one end, the junction sequence differs from germline, possibly due to a read error. CDR3 nucleotides: TGTGCCAGCAGCTTCGACAGGTTCACGGCCACTTTT. Translated, it gives CASSFDRFTATF. V gene TRBV5-8 combines with J gene TRBJ2-3; a possible D gene is TRBD1 (6 bases). Germline CDR1 reads SGHTS; CDR2 reads YDEGEE. CDR3 length: 12 amino acids.

This clone was seen a single time. The chain combines TRBV6-5 with TRBJ1-2; 8 bases align to TRBD1. CDR1 is MNHEY, CDR2 SVGAGI, per germline. The CDR3 extends over 15 amino acids. V was clipped by 5 bases and J by 1 base; unmatched bases: 6. The CDR3 spells CASSTQGGLNYGYTF. In DNA form, the CDR3 reads TGTGCCAGCAGTACACAGGGGGGACTTAACTATGGCTACACCTTC.

The chain carries TRBV6-6 and TRBJ1-2; 7 bases fit TRBD1. Germline loops: CDR1 MNHNY, CDR2 SVGAGI (reference sequence). The CDR3 runs to 14 residues. Losses at the gene ends were 5 bases for V and 0 bases for J; bases not matched to a gene: 3. This chain's CDR3 is CASSGTETNYGYTF. CDR3 nucleotides: TGTGCCAGCAGTGGGACAGAGACTAACTATGGCTACACCTTC.

The DNA of the CDR3 is TGTGCCAGCATCCCGGTGGGAGGGGGAAAGCCCCAGCATTTT. It is translated as CASIPVGGGKPQHF. This sequence joins TRBV6-1 and TRBJ1-5; TRBD1 is a possible D gene (6 bases). The CDR3 has 14 amino acids. The germline V gene encodes CDR1 MNHNS and CDR2 SASEGT. V dropped 7 bases and J dropped 8 bases, with 18 bases sitting between them.

The chain has TRBV6-1 and TRBJ2-1; possible D gene TRBD2, 5 bases. Germline values: CDR1 MNHNS, CDR2 SASEGT. The CDR3 is made up of 13 amino acids. Between the trimmed V and J ends, which lost 4 bases and 10 bases, there was a span of 14 bases. The CDR3: CASSVEGVREQFF. CDR3 bases: TGTGCCAGCAGTGTAGAGGGTGTAAGAGAGCAGTTCTTC.

The chain combines TRBV2 with TRBJ1-2, with D possibly TRBD1 on 5 matching bases. CDR1 is SNHLY, CDR2 FYNNEI, per germline. V dropped 3 bases and J dropped 0 bases, with 11 bases sitting between them. This CDR3 has 15 residues. The DNA of the CDR3 is TGTGCCAGCAGTGACTACAGGAATACTAACTATGGCTACACCTTC. Translation: CASSDYRNTNYGYTF. Full variable domain (rest looked up from reference TRBV2 and TRBJ1-2): EPEVTQTPSHQVTQMGQEVILRCVPISNHLYFYWYRQILGQKVEFLVSFYNNEISEKSEIFDDQFSVERPDGSNFTLKIRSTKLEDSAMYFCASSDYRNTNYGYTFGSGTRLTVV.